This T cell receptor beta chain was profiled in a study of T-cell memory formation after mild COVID-19. Each CDR3 protein gets one entry after TCRdb re-called the 5' RACE reads with MiXCR. The data contain some 210,000 distinct CDR3 sequences, about 16% of them singletons. CDR3 size: 14 residues. CDR1 and CDR2 (germline): SEHNR, FQNEAQ (reference sequence). Trimming removed 5 bases at V and 1 base at J, with 9 bases between. The origin of this receptor is an adult woman who had mild COVID-19 (a few samples of this study predate the infection). Cell type and time point are not known. The sample comprised PBMCs or a T cell subset sorted from them (not recorded which). The J gene is TRBJ1-5, the V gene TRBV7-9, with D possibly matching TRBD1 (5 bases). The CDR3 DNA reads as TGTGCCAGCAGCGACCAGGGAAGCAATCAGCCCCAGCATTTT. Protein: CASSDQGSNQPQHF. Using reference TRBV7-9 and TRBJ1-5 for the parts outside the CDR3, the full variable domain is DTGVSQNPRHKITKRGQNVTFRCDPISEHNRLYWYRQTLGQGPEFLTYFQNEAQLEKSRLLSDRFSAERPKGSFSTLEIQRTEQGDSAMYLCASSDQGSNQPQHFGDGTRLSIL.